This T cell receptor (beta chain) was recovered during a study of OX40 agonist ivuxolimab in advanced cancers. Study-wide context: Patients received intravenous ivuxolimab every 2 weeks at 0.01 to 10 mg/kg. Overall study findings and caveats: The CD4+ and CD8+ T cells in the blood had expanded clonally by week 6 at 0.1 to 3.0 mg/kg.

J lost 8 bases, V lost 4 bases, and 9 bases had no gene match. From germline, CDR1 is GTSNPN and CDR2 SVGIG (reference sequence). The CDR3 is made up of 14 amino acids. Notes on this clone: Antigen unknown.

Assay used: immunoSEQ multiplex PCR; TCRdb lists only in-frame clones, some missing. The sample carries around 47,000 clones, around three quarters recorded once. The chain links TRBV30 to TRBJ1-4, with TRBD1 matching over 8 bases. The sequence derives from an adult with an advanced solid tumor such as melanoma, head and neck, liver or kidney cancer. The sequenced sample was CD4+ or CD8+ T cells sorted from blood, obtained in a trial of the OX40 agonist ivuxolimab. CDR3 sequence reads: CAWMPGGAGEKLFF. The DNA for the CDR3 is TGTGCCTGGATGCCAGGGGGCGCAGGGGAAAAACTGTTTTTT. Looking up the rest from reference TRBV30 and TRBJ1-4 gives the full variable domain: SQTIHQWPATLVQPVGSPLSLECTVEGTSNPNLYWYRQAAGRGLQLLFYSVGIGQISSEVPQNLSASRPQDRQFILSSKKLLLSDSGFYLCAWMPGGAGEKLFFGSGTQLSVL.